Here is one TCR beta chain with its context. Antigen: not known. The authors generated TCR beta cDNA through 5'RACE template switching with UMIs. TCRdb derives one entry per CDR3 protein from the 5' RACE reads, leaving out DNA. This listing includes 450,000 to 600,000 distinct CDR3 sequences. The source of the sample is a study of T cells expressing NK-cell markers. Study summary: All TCR beta repertoires analysed originated from sorted CD3+CD56+NKG2C+, CD3+CD56+NKG2C- and CD3+CD56-NKG2C+ T cells. Study observations and caveats: CD8+ T cells in roughly six donors included dominant NKG2C+ clonotypes at roughly 1.0-7.0%. Once again these clonotypes came out on top in the CD3+CD56-NKG2C+ fraction of four donors.

From germline, CDR1 is MDHEN and CDR2 SYDVKM. The CDR3 extends over 14 amino acids. The clonotype was recovered from a young man in good health. The chain combines TRBV28 with TRBJ2-5; checking the TCRdb D call of TRBD2 is not possible without DNA. Specimen: blood T cells: a sorted CD56 or NKG2C T cell subset, CD4+ or CD8+ T cells, or bulk PBMC T cells (not recorded which). The CDR3 sequence: CASSLISGAETQYF. Variable domain in full (rest from reference TRBV28 and TRBJ2-5): DVKVTQSSRYLVKRTGEKVFLECVQDMDHENMFWYRQDPGLGLRLIYFSYDVKMKEKGDIPEGYSVSREKKERFSLILESASTNQTSMYLCASSLISGAETQYFGPGTRLLVL.